This T cell receptor beta chain is from a study of T cell responses to AZD1222 COVID-19 vaccine. Study-wide results and limits: Within unmutated variant regions lay the reported targets of nearly half of spike-specific TCRs. Increases in Spike-specific TCR breadth and depth were seen after two AZD1222 doses. White British ancestry dominated among donors, who included more females, and clonal diversity was possibly underestimated. Only 6 or 7 individuals given AZD1222 were seropositive at baseline.

After removal of 5 bases from V and 4 bases from J, the junction contained 4 bases not matched to a gene. The CDR3 length is 13 residues. CDR1 is SGHDT, CDR2 YYEEEE, per germline. On this clone: Its antigen is unidentified.

Data came from immunoSEQ multiplex PCR; TCRdb stores just in-frame clones and leaves some out. The sample has 150,000 to 200,000 clones; about nine tenths are singletons. Sequences were derived from peripheral blood, sampled on day 0 of MenACWY control vaccination. This receptor was taken from an adult in good health. V gene TRBV5-6 combines with J gene TRBJ1-2; 8 nucleotides match TRBD1. The CDR3 here is CASSPDRVYGYTF. DNA of the CDR3: TGTGCCAGCAGTCCGGACAGGGTCTATGGCTACACCTTC.